The clone carrying this T cell receptor (beta chain) appeared a few times. The sample originates from a study of blood T cell repertoires in COVID-19. Across the study: The United States, Italy and Spain provided the acute and convalescent COVID-19 samples.

The repertoire was sequenced with immunoSEQ multiplex PCR; TCRdb's copy has only in-frame clones and lacks some. The sample includes about 78,000 clones, approximately 89% of them seen just once. Trimming cost V 3 bases and J 2 bases, with 15 bases left between them. The CDR3 sequence is 15 residues long. Germline-derived CDR1 and CDR2 are DFQATT and SNEGSKA (reference sequence). This receptor was obtained from a man in his fifties with active or convalescent COVID-19. The V and J genes are TRBV20-1 and TRBJ2-3; D is undetermined. Sample: peripheral blood. The CDR3 DNA follows: TGCAGTGCTAGTCCCCTCGGAGCGATCACAGATACGCAGTATTTT. This sequence encodes CSASPLGAITDTQYF.